A single sample is the source of the 27 T cell receptor beta chains below, sequenced in a study of radiation and T cells in renal cell carcinoma. Time point described: blood 2 weeks post-SBRT. Treatment: 15 Gy SBRT to primary tumor, nephrectomy 4 weeks later. Clones were sequenced by immunoSEQ multiplex PCR, and TCRdb holds only the in-frame ones, with some missing. This repertoire shows about 150,000 clones, roughly 89% found once; its top ten account for 10% to 15%. Sequenced here: blood, sampled from a patient whose treatment included radiotherapy and nephrectomy. The receptor source for this set is a woman between 45 and 60 years old with renal cell carcinoma.

The chain uses TRBV7-9 and TRBJ2-2; the D gene is possibly TRBD1 (6 bases). The germline gives CDR1 SEHNR, CDR2 FQNEAQ (reference sequence). Trimming shortened V by 0 bases and J by 0 bases, and 14 bases separated the two germline ends. The length of the CDR3 is 18 residues. The CDR3, as DNA: TGTGCCAGCAGCTTAGCATCGGGACAAGTTACGAACACCGGGGAGCTGTTTTTT. Translation: CASSLASGQVTNTGELFF.

The chain combines TRBV5-1 with TRBJ2-5; D is perhaps TRBD1 (5 bases). The ends were cut back, 0 bases at V and 2 bases at J, with 11 bases in the middle. Looked up from germline, CDR1 is SGHRS and CDR2 is YFSETQ. The CDR3 spans 15 residues. CDR3 sequence reads: CASSLGAAGQETQYF. The CDR3 region has the DNA TGCGCCAGCAGCTTGGGGGCAGCAGGGCAAGAGACCCAGTACTTC.

The rearrangement links TRBV5-4 to TRBJ2-5; 10 bases are a match to TRBD2. Germline V CDR1 and CDR2: SGHNT, YYREEE (reference sequence). This CDR3 comprises 14 residues. V shed 0 bases, J shed 4 bases, and the junction held 0 bases outside the gene matches. CDR3 amino acids: CASSLGLAGETQYF. CDR3 bases: TGTGCCAGCAGCTTGGGACTAGCGGGAGAGACCCAGTACTTC.

CDR3 protein: CASRLQGAHYEQYF. Here the CDR3 DNA reads TGTGCCAGCAGGCTACAGGGGGCCCACTACGAGCAGTACTTC. The chain employs TRBV27 and TRBJ2-7; 9 bases line up with TRBD1. Germline loops: CDR1 MNHEY, CDR2 SMNVEV (reference sequence). V shed 6 bases and J 3 bases; nucleotides not matched to a gene: 6. The CDR3 is made up of 14 amino acids.

The chain has TRBV15 and TRBJ1-2; the D is unclear. Germline assignment: CDR1 LNHNV and CDR2 YYDKDF (reference sequence). Trimming took 0 bases from V and 2 from J, leaving 10 bases between them. The CDR3 loop spans 15 amino acids. The CDR3: CATSRDLVGNYGYTF. The CDR3 DNA sequence: TGTGCCACCAGCAGAGATCTTGTAGGGAACTATGGCTACACCTTC.

This rearrangement joins TRBV9 to TRBJ2-7; 7 bases are shared with TRBD2. Germline CDR1 SGDLS, CDR2 YYNGEE. The CDR3 is 13 amino acids. V gave up 4 bases and J gave up 6 bases; unmatched junction bases: 7. DNA for the CDR3: TGTGCCAGCAGCACTGGGGGGAGGGGCGAGCAGTACTTC. Translating gives CASSTGGRGEQYF.

This chain connects TRBV6-5 to TRBJ1-1, with D possibly matching TRBD1 (6 bases). The CDR3 covers 14 residues. Trimming took 5 bases from V and 8 from J, leaving 18 bases between them. Germline CDR1 and CDR2: MNHEY and SVGAGI. The CDR3 sequence is CASSPRYRVPEAFF. The CDR3 DNA is TGTGCCAGCAGTCCCCGGTACAGGGTCCCAGAAGCTTTCTTT.

The chain uses TRBV7-3 and TRBJ2-4, with 8 bases identical to TRBD2. The junction had 8 bases not matched to a gene; V was cut back by 4 bases and J by 9 bases. The CDR3 covers 14 residues. Germline CDR1 is SGHTA and CDR2 is FQGTGA. DNA for the CDR3: TGTGCCAGCAGCTCACGCGCGGGGGGTGGCATTCAGTACTTC. Protein: CASSSRAGGGIQYF. Full variable domain (outside the CDR3, taken from reference TRBV7-3 and TRBJ2-4): GAGVSQTPSNKVTEKGKYVELRCDPISGHTALYWYRQSLGQGPEFLIYFQGTGAADDSGLPNDRFFAVRPEGSVSTLKIQRTERGDSAVYLCASSSRAGGGIQYFGAGTRLSVL.

The rearrangement uses TRBV29-1 and TRBJ1-2; D not certain. The CDR3 loop spans 13 amino acids. V lost 1 base to trimming and J lost 1 base, with 7 bases between them. Germline CDR1 and CDR2: SQVTM and ANQGSEA. In DNA, the CDR3 is TGCAGCGTTGAAGGGGGTTTTAACTATGGCTACACCTTC. Its protein product is CSVEGGFNYGYTF.

This chain connects TRBV19 to TRBJ1-2; D uncertain. Trimming pared 6 bases from V and 2 bases from J, leaving 13 bases between. The CDR3 is 14 residues long. The germline V gene encodes CDR1 LNHDA and CDR2 SQIVND (reference sequence). The CDR3 coding sequence is TGTGCCAGTAGGATTATTGCGGGGAACTATGGCTACACCTTC. This translates into CASRIIAGNYGYTF.

CDR3 DNA sequence: TGTGCCAGCAGCTTAAACCCCAGCTCTGGAAACACCATATATTTT. As protein: CASSLNPSSGNTIYF. The genes are TRBV7-2 and TRBJ1-3; D remains unclear. The CDR3 totals 15 residues. Trimming left V 2 bases short and J 0 bases short, with 8 bases between. The germline V gene encodes CDR1 SGHTA and CDR2 FQGNSA. Filled out from reference TRBV7-2 and TRBJ1-3, the complete variable domain reads GAGVSQSPSNKVTEKGKDVELRCDPISGHTALYWYRQSLGQGLEFLIYFQGNSAPDKSGLPSDRFSAERTGGSVSTLTIQRTQQEDSAVYLCASSLNPSSGNTIYFGEGSWLTVV.

This clone has only one observation. The genes are TRBV6-9 and TRBJ1-1, with 9 bases fitting TRBD1. From germline, CDR1 is MNHGY and CDR2 SVAAGI. This CDR3 is 15 amino acids long. Trimming removed 4 bases from V and 5 bases from J; junction bases left unmatched: 8. The CDR3 DNA reads TGTGCCAGCAGTTGCCACAGGGGGCGAGAAACTGAAGCTTTCTTT. Its protein is CASSCHRGRETEAFF.

CDR3 protein: CASSPFSLLQGTYEQYF. The CDR3 DNA sequence: TGTGCCAGCAGTCCCTTCAGCCTGTTGCAGGGGACCTACGAGCAGTACTTC. The V call is TRBV27, the J call TRBJ2-7; D possibly corresponds to TRBD1 (6 bases). The CDR3 has 17 residues. CDR1 and CDR2 from the germline V gene are MNHEY and SMNVEV (reference sequence). Trimming cost V 5 bases and J 2 bases, with 22 bases left between them.

The CDR3, as DNA: TGTGCCAGCAGCTTAGAGGACAATGAGCAGTTCTTC. This codes for CASSLEDNEQFF. The chain recombines TRBV7-9 with TRBJ2-1; no clear D gene. Trimming left V 1 base short and J 5 bases short, with 3 bases between. The CDR3 runs to 12 residues. Germline V gives CDR1 SEHNR, CDR2 FQNEAQ (reference sequence).

The chain is built from TRBV5-4 and TRBJ2-1; the match to TRBD2 covers 8 bases. J was trimmed by 6 bases and V by 5 bases; bases with no gene match: 10. CDR3 length: 15 residues. The germline V gene has CDR1 SGHNT and CDR2 YYREEE (reference sequence). The CDR3 DNA reads as TGTGCCAGCAGTCACTCGGGGGGGGGCCGCAATGAGCAGTTCTTC. Its protein is CASSHSGGGRNEQFF. Filled out from reference TRBV5-4 and TRBJ2-1, the complete variable domain reads ETGVTQSPTHLIKTRGQQVTLRCSSQSGHNTVSWYQQALGQGPQFIFQYYREEENGRGNFPPRFSGLQFPNYSSELNVNALELDDSALYLCASSHSGGGRNEQFFGPGTRLTVL.

The chain is built from TRBV18 and TRBJ2-1; 13 positions match TRBD2. Germline CDR1 reads KGHSH; CDR2 reads LQKENI. The CDR3 covers 15 residues. With V trimmed by 8 bases and J by 12 bases, 13 bases remained unmatched. The CDR3 sequence is CASPPGLAGSGGQFF. DNA of the CDR3: TGTGCCAGCCCTCCGGGACTAGCGGGGTCTGGGGGGCAGTTCTTC. Full variable domain (remainder filled in from reference TRBV18 and TRBJ2-1): NAGVMQNPRHLVRRRGQEARLRCSPMKGHSHVYWYRQLPEEGLKFMVYLQKENIIDESGMPKERFSAEFPKEGPSILRIQQVVRGDSAAYFCASPPGLAGSGGQFFGPGTRLTVL.

This clone was detected a few times. CDR3 nucleotide sequence: TGTGCCAGCAGGCGCTTTGAGGAGGGCGAGCAGTACTTC. Its protein is CASRRFEEGEQYF. The chain has TRBV6-5 and TRBJ2-7; tentatively, D is TRBD2 (6 bases). Germline CDR1 reads MNHEY; CDR2 reads SVGAGI. Deletions cut 6 bases from V and 6 bases from J, with 15 bases between. CDR3 length: 13 residues.

The chain carries TRBV19 and TRBJ1-5; the D gene is possibly TRBD1 (5 bases). The CDR3 contains 16 residues. CDR1 is LNHDA and CDR2 is SQIVND in the germline V gene (reference sequence). V lost 2 bases and J 5 bases, leaving 16 bases between the germline ends. The chain's CDR3 is CASSILDPVGDQPQHF. The CDR3 bases are TGTGCCAGTAGTATATTGGACCCGGTGGGGGATCAGCCCCAGCATTTT.

The gene calls are TRBV5-6 and TRBJ1-1; a weak D match, TRBD1 (5 bases). Per germline, CDR1 SGHDT and CDR2 YYEEEE. The length of the CDR3 is 16 residues. The V end lost 0 bases, the J end lost 1 base, and 13 bases lay between the germline ends. The CDR3 spells CASSLVFAGGNTEAFF. CDR3 DNA sequence: TGTGCCAGCAGCTTGGTTTTCGCGGGGGGGAACACTGAAGCTTTCTTT.

The CDR3 nucleotides are TGTGCCAGCAGCTGGTCCGGGGGGCCCCCCTACAATGAGCAGTTCTTC. This gives the protein CASSWSGGPPYNEQFF. V is TRBV13 and J is TRBJ2-1; D might be TRBD2 (7 bases). CDR3 length equals 16 residues. CDR1 and CDR2 from the germline V gene are PRHDT and FYEKMQ (reference sequence). The V and J ends lost 4 bases and 2 bases respectively, with 15 bases between them. The complete variable domain, with remaining parts taken from reference TRBV13 and TRBJ2-1, reads AAGVIQSPRHLIKEKRETATLKCYPIPRHDTVYWYQQGPGQDPQFLISFYEKMQSDKGSIPDRFSAQQFSDYHSELNMSSLELGDSALYFCASSWSGGPPYNEQFFGPGTRLTVL.

The V gene is TRBV2, the J gene TRBJ2-5; TRBD1 matches at 7 bases. The CDR3 has 12 amino acids. The V gene's germline CDR1 is SNHLY and CDR2 FYNNEI. With V trimmed by 8 bases and J by 5 bases, 5 bases remained unmatched. CDR3 nucleotide sequence: TGTGCCAGCGGCGAGGGGGCGGAGACCCAGTACTTC. Protein product: CASGEGAETQYF.

The V gene is TRBV7-8, the J gene TRBJ1-6, with TRBD1 identical over 7 bases. The CDR3 contains 15 residues. With V trimmed by 11 bases and J by 4 bases, 11 bases remained unmatched. Germline CDR1 is SGHVS and CDR2 is FQNEAQ. CDR3 sequence (DNA): TGTGCCTCCAACCCGGACAGGTCGTATAATTCACCCCTCCACTTT. It yields the protein CASNPDRSYNSPLHF.

The chain uses TRBV18 and TRBJ1-3, with D perhaps TRBD1 (5 bases). The V end was cut by 2 bases, the J end by 0 bases, with 14 bases between. CDR3 length equals 17 residues. Germline V gene sequence: CDR1 KGHSH, CDR2 LQKENI. The CDR3 loop reads CASSPSGQGISGNTIYF. CDR3 DNA sequence: TGTGCCAGCTCACCATCTGGTCAGGGAATCTCTGGAAACACCATATATTTT.

In this sample, this clone turned up a few times. This rearrangement joins TRBV7-9 to TRBJ1-2; a weak D match, TRBD1 (6 bases). Germline V gene lookup returns CDR1 SEHNR and CDR2 FQNEAQ (reference sequence). The length of the CDR3 is 13 residues. V lost 7 bases and J lost 2, with 11 bases in between. The CDR3: CASKGVGNYGYTF. The CDR3 DNA reads TGTGCCAGCAAGGGGGTAGGGAACTATGGCTACACCTTC.

This chain connects TRBV5-1 to TRBJ2-2, with 12 bases lining up with TRBD2. V was pared by 4 bases and J by 5 bases, with 6 bases of the junction left unmatched. The germline V gene encodes CDR1 SGHRS and CDR2 YFSETQ. This CDR3 has 16 residues. CDR3 amino acids: CASSLLAGGRTGELFF. CDR3 DNA: TGCGCCAGCAGCCTCCTAGCGGGGGGGCGAACCGGGGAGCTGTTTTTT.

The rearrangement uses TRBV5-1 and TRBJ2-7, with TRBD1 as a possible D gene (5 bases). Between the trimmed V and J ends, which lost 1 base and 3 bases, there was a span of 20 bases. The germline V gene has CDR1 SGHRS and CDR2 YFSETQ. CDR3 size: 17 residues. CDR3 sequence: CASSLWLQGLTDYEQYF. The CDR3 DNA follows: TGCGCCAGCAGCTTGTGGCTGCAGGGCCTTACAGACTACGAGCAGTACTTC.

This clone turned up a few times. The chain couples TRBV18 to TRBJ1-6, with D possibly being TRBD1 (5 bases). V lost 3 bases and J lost 8, with 23 bases in between. The germline CDR1 and CDR2 sequences are KGHSH and LQKENI. The CDR3 is made up of 18 amino acids. The CDR3 nucleotides read TGTGCCAGCTCACCTATCGAGTCGTCTGGGGGGTCGTATTCACCCCTCCACTTT. As protein: CASSPIESSGGSYSPLHF.